This TCR beta chain was captured in a study of blood T cell repertoires in COVID-19. Using immunoSEQ multiplex PCR, the repertoire was profiled, and TCRdb retains in-frame clones only, with some absent. The table lists 55,000 to 75,000 clones, approximately 84% of them singletons. This CDR3 comprises 14 residues. Losses at the gene ends were 4 bases for V and 7 bases for J; bases not matched to a gene: 3. Germline V gene lookup returns CDR1 SNHLY and CDR2 FYNNEI. This chain joins TRBV2 and TRBJ1-6; 8 nucleotides agree with TRBD1. Sequenced: peripheral blood. This TCR derives from a man aged 55 to 70 with COVID-19, enrolled during active disease. The CDR3 protein is CASSGQGRNSPLHF. CDR3 nucleotides: TGTGCCAGCAGTGGACAGGGGAGGAATTCACCCCTCCACTTT.